The entry below gives a single T cell receptor beta chain sequence along with its context. The clone's antigen remains unknown. Qualities for individual bases were not recorded, and no much larger clone is one base off. These data originate in a study of cytotoxic CD8 clonotypes in ibrutinib-treated CLL (dated by TCRdb to the early 2020s). For the wider study: The cohort had about ten relapsed/refractory and under 16 treatment-naive patients; approximately 18 were IGHV unmutated. Response samples were taken after a median of roughly 12 months on treatment, ranging from about 6 to 36 months. Every remission and progressive disease sample was obtained while ibrutinib was still being received by the patients. Cryopreserved peripheral blood mononuclear cells were obtained before treatment, at response, and at either sustained remission or disease progression. Of the approximately 86 participants in the trial, 26 had longitudinal samples available. An average of about 250,000 productive templates and 80,000 to 100,000 productive rearrangements was obtained per sample. Partial responses were observed in roughly 24 patients and complete responses in 2; after a median follow-up of roughly 72 months, remission was maintained in some 14 patients and progression was observed in about twelve.

Results and caveats for the whole study, not just this receptor: Clonality rose at ibrutinib response, remained stable during sustained remission, and dropped back toward baseline at progression. Lymph node repertoires were not examined, and the timing of sampling was not matched between patients in sustained remission and those whose disease progressed. Public clonotypes were found to be uncommon and were observed to contract or remain stable during treatment; the increase in clonality was shown to reflect expansion of private clonotypes at ibrutinib response. At baseline, clonality was higher than in age-matched healthy donors and showed a strong correlation with circulating CD8+ T-cell counts.

The sample's time point label, in plain terms: about eleven months on ibrutinib. For TCR beta library preparation, roughly 2.2 micrograms of genomic DNA were isolated from cryopreserved PBMCs. Longitudinal blood samples from CLL patients on ibrutinib monotherapy were analyzed using high-throughput TCR beta sequencing. The patients took part in an open-label, single-center phase 2 trial of ibrutinib monotherapy. The goal of deep resolution MiSeq sequencing was a depth between 1 in 1 million and 1 in 200,000 T cells, and coverage averaged 10x per clonotype. TCR beta libraries were generated with the immunoSEQ hsTCRB Kit. Per the original workflow: Data were analyzed with ImmunoSEQ Data Assistant and ImmunoSEQ Analyzer, with V, D and J genes assigned per IMGT definitions. Clonality, which ranges from 0 to 1, was calculated as one minus the normalized Shannon entropy of productive rearrangement frequencies. Only overrepresented clonotypes making up at least 0.05% of each patient's repertoire were included in the public clonotype analysis. Some 14 age-matched healthy donor repertoires from immuneACCESS served as clonality controls. In TCRdb, the immuneACCESS table is reduced to in-frame sequences with V and J assigned. These tables do not hold every clone; where another copy was compared, an unresolved V gene accounts for under half, and the others remain unexplained. Clonal size and the V and J genes are those of that table, whereas D and trimming came from the DNA. For this sample there are approximately 100,000 clones; 70% to 85% appear just once. Around 32% of the sample is in the top ten clones.

V is clipped by 4 bases and J by 3 bases, and the sequence between their germline boundaries is 10 bases long. Measured from the cysteine to the phenylalanine, the CDR3 is 13 residues long. Of the read, only the CDR3 DNA is kept; its 39 bases are in frame from base 1. The germline V gene encodes CDR1 SEHNR and CDR2 FQNEAQ (reference sequence). This chain joins TRBV7-9 to TRBJ2-7, and TRBD1 may be the D gene, going by 6 matching bases. The sequence derives from a human donor with chronic lymphocytic leukemia. The specimen comprised PBMCs, sampled after 12 months of ibrutinib treatment. The CDR3 protein: CASSSQGYYEQYF. The nucleotides read TGTGCCAGCAGCTCACAGGGTTACTACGAGCAGTACTTC.